The 21 T cell receptor beta chains reported below all come from one sample, sequenced in a study of blood T cell repertoires in COVID-19 (dated by TCRdb to 2020 to 2021). Library preparation employed the immunoSEQ multiplex PCR assay. The source is immuneACCESS, and TCRdb retained only in-frame sequences with V and J called. Part of the clones is not carried over; for the studies checked, unresolved V genes explain less than half of this, and the remainder is unexplained. The sample table shows approximately 300,000 clones, and about nine tenths are seen once. The ten largest clonotypes hold approximately 6.5% of the sample. Sequencing input: peripheral blood. The receptors were gathered from a woman between 50 and 59 years old with COVID-19, enrolled during active disease.

The rearrangement uses TRBV5-1 and TRBJ1-2; D gene ambiguous. Trimming took off 0 bases at V and 2 bases at J, with 17 bases between the two ends. This CDR3 comprises 17 residues. The germline gives CDR1 SGHRS, CDR2 YFSETQ. Here the CDR3 reads CASSLAVGGSKNYGYTF. The CDR3 DNA follows: TGCGCCAGCAGCTTGGCGGTAGGCGGCAGTAAAAACTATGGCTACACCTTC.

The chain couples TRBV19 to TRBJ2-3, with D possibly TRBD2 on 5 matching bases. This CDR3 has 14 residues. V was clipped by 5 bases and J by 6 bases, with 15 bases between them. Per the germline V gene, CDR1 is LNHDA and CDR2 is SQIVND (reference sequence). CDR3 amino acids: CASSPAGSWDTQYF. In nucleotides, the CDR3 is TGTGCCAGTAGTCCCGCGGGCAGTTGGGATACGCAGTATTTT.

The chain combines TRBV6-1 with TRBJ1-4; perhaps TRBD1 as D (6 bases). With 3 bases removed from V and 4 bases from J, the gap between germline ends came to 12 bases. CDR3 length: 15 amino acids. Germline V gene sequence: CDR1 MNHNS, CDR2 SASEGT. The CDR3 DNA reads TGTGCCAGCAGTGAGAGAGGACAGATTAATGAAAAACTGTTTTTT. It is translated as CASSERGQINEKLFF.

V is TRBV27 and J is TRBJ2-5, with 12 nucleotides matching TRBD2. The germline V gene has CDR1 MNHEY and CDR2 SMNVEV (reference sequence). J gave up 5 bases and V 2 bases, and 6 bases lay outside the gene matches. The CDR3 is made up of 16 amino acids. The CDR3 reads CASSLETSGSAETQYF. CDR3 bases: TGTGCCAGCAGTTTAGAGACTAGCGGGAGTGCGGAGACCCAGTACTTC.

The V call is TRBV4-2, the J call TRBJ2-5, with 9 nucleotides matching TRBD2. Germline V CDR1 and CDR2: LGHNA, YNFKEQ. The length of the CDR3 is 17 residues. V dropped 0 bases and J dropped 2; count of bases not matched to a gene: 7. CDR3 DNA: TGTGCCAGCAGCCAAGAAGGTAGACTAGCGGAACAAGAGACCCAGTACTTC. This sequence encodes CASSQEGRLAEQETQYF.

This clone was detected once. The chain links TRBV7-9 to TRBJ2-7; 8 bases line up with TRBD1. The CDR3 extends over 13 amino acids. CDR1 and CDR2 (germline): SEHNR, FQNEAQ (reference sequence). The V gene end was trimmed by 5 bases and the J gene end by 3 bases; junction bases not matched to a gene: 3. CDR3 in amino acids: CASSDRGGYEQYF. DNA for the CDR3: TGTGCCAGCAGCGACAGGGGAGGCTACGAGCAGTACTTC.

The rearrangement joins TRBV11-3 to TRBJ1-3; the D is unclear. V lost 5 bases, J lost 4 bases, and 3 bases lay in between. The CDR3 is 11 residues long. Per germline, CDR1 SGHNT and CDR2 YENEEA. The CDR3, as DNA: TGTGCCAGCAGCCGGGGAAACACCATATATTTT. Translating gives CASSRGNTIYF. Using reference TRBV11-3 and TRBJ1-3 for the parts outside the CDR3, the full variable domain is EAGVVQSPRYKIIEKKQPVAFWCNPISGHNTLYWYLQNLGQGPELLIRYENEEAVDDSQLPKDRFSAERLKGVDSTLKIQPAELGDSAVYLCASSRGNTIYFGEGSWLTVV.

This chain joins TRBV18 and TRBJ2-3, with no clear D. CDR1 and CDR2 from the germline V gene are KGHSH and LQKENI. Trimming stripped 1 base from V and 2 bases from J, with 13 bases between. The CDR3 covers 16 residues. The CDR3 here is CASSPLSGSLTDTQYF. The CDR3 nucleotides read TGTGCCAGCTCACCACTGTCAGGCTCCCTCACAGATACGCAGTATTTT. The variable domain in full, with the rest retrieved from reference TRBV18 and TRBJ2-3, is NAGVMQNPRHLVRRRGQEARLRCSPMKGHSHVYWYRQLPEEGLKFMVYLQKENIIDESGMPKERFSAEFPKEGPSILRIQQVVRGDSAAYFCASSPLSGSLTDTQYFGPGTRLTVL.

V gene TRBV6-6 combines with J gene TRBJ1-5, with 7 bases lining up with TRBD1. The germline V gene has CDR1 MNHNY and CDR2 SVGAGI (reference sequence). J lost 8 bases, V lost 4 bases, and 11 bases had no gene match. This CDR3 is 15 amino acids long. In DNA, the CDR3 is TGTGCCAGCAGTTTAGGGCAGGGGGTTAACGAGCCCCAGCATTTT. It codes for CASSLGQGVNEPQHF.

This sequence joins TRBV6-5 and TRBJ2-2; no definite D call. CDR3 size: 15 residues. Germline CDR1 is MNHEY and CDR2 is SVGAGI. V was pared by 2 bases and J by 6 bases, with 13 bases between. CDR3 protein: CASSYRPPSAGELFF. The DNA for the CDR3 is TGTGCCAGCAGTTACCGTCCACCTAGTGCCGGGGAGCTGTTTTTT.

V is TRBV6-4 and J is TRBJ2-3; no definite D call. Germline V gene sequence: CDR1 MRHNA, CDR2 SNTAGT. V lost 5 bases and J lost 2, with 11 bases in between. The CDR3 is made up of 14 amino acids. This CDR3 is CASSRSHTTDTQYF. The CDR3 nucleotides read TGTGCCAGCAGTCGATCACACACCACAGATACGCAGTATTTT.

The chain employs TRBV11-3 and TRBJ2-2; tentatively, D is TRBD2 (6 bases). Germline V gives CDR1 SGHNT, CDR2 YENEEA. The germline V and J ends were trimmed by 6 bases and 3 bases, with 11 bases remaining between them. There are 14 residues in the CDR3. CDR3 bases: TGTGCCAGCAGGTTGGGCGGGGACACCGGGGAGCTGTTTTTT. It encodes CASRLGGDTGELFF. Complete variable domain (other parts from reference TRBV11-3 and TRBJ2-2): EAGVVQSPRYKIIEKKQPVAFWCNPISGHNTLYWYLQNLGQGPELLIRYENEEAVDDSQLPKDRFSAERLKGVDSTLKIQPAELGDSAVYLCASRLGGDTGELFFGEGSRLTVL.

Regarding this clone: The same CDR3 arises from other DNA sequences in this sample as well. The chain joins TRBV19 to TRBJ1-2, with 9 bases identical to TRBD1. Germline V gene lookup returns CDR1 LNHDA and CDR2 SQIVND (reference sequence). V lost 5 bases to trimming and J lost 8 bases; unmatched junction nucleotides: 6. The CDR3 has 13 residues. This chain's CDR3 is CASSLGQGGGYTF. The DNA for the CDR3 is TGTGCCAGTAGTCTGGGACAGGGAGGGGGCTACACCTTC. The full variable domain, with the rest looked up from reference TRBV19 and TRBJ1-2, is DGGITQSPKYLFRKEGQNVTLSCEQNLNHDAMYWYRQDPGQGLRLIYYSQIVNDFQKGDIAEGYSVSREKKESFPLTVTSAQKNPTAFYLCASSLGQGGGYTFGSGTRLTVV.

The J gene is TRBJ2-3, the V gene TRBV5-1; D is possibly TRBD1 (6 bases). Germline CDR1 reads SGHRS; CDR2 reads YFSETQ. The V and J ends lost 3 bases and 1 base respectively, with 21 bases between them. The CDR3 loop spans 18 amino acids. The chain's CDR3 is CASSSGVTGSWGTDTQYF. The CDR3 region has the DNA TGCGCCAGCAGCTCCGGCGTTACAGGGTCCTGGGGCACAGATACGCAGTATTTT.

CDR3 in DNA: TGTGCCAGCTCACCACGGGGTTGGGGCCACCAATACTACAATGAGCAGTTCTTC. Protein sequence: CASSPRGWGHQYYNEQFF. J is TRBJ2-1 and V is TRBV18, with D possibly TRBD1 on 5 matching bases. The CDR3 is made up of 18 amino acids. Trimming stripped 1 base from V and 3 bases from J, with 19 bases between. Germline V gene data show CDR1 as KGHSH and CDR2 as LQKENI.

V and J are TRBV7-9 and TRBJ2-1, with TRBD2 matching over 9 bases. CDR1 is SEHNR and CDR2 is FQNEAQ in the germline V gene (reference sequence). The V gene end was trimmed by 5 bases and the J gene end by 2 bases; junction bases not matched to a gene: 4. The CDR3 contains 15 residues. Written as DNA, the CDR3 is TGTGCCAGCAGCCCTAGCGGGATCGCCTACAATGAGCAGTTCTTC. Translating gives CASSPSGIAYNEQFF.

The chain combines TRBV5-4 with TRBJ2-3; 9 bases fit TRBD2. The CDR3 spans 17 residues. V was pared by 4 bases and J by 2 bases, with 11 bases of the junction left unmatched. Germline CDR1 reads SGHNT; CDR2 reads YYREEE (reference sequence). In DNA, the CDR3 is TGTGCCAGCAGCCCGGTAGTACTAGCGGGTTTCACAGATACGCAGTATTTT. Translated: CASSPVVLAGFTDTQYF. Drawing the rest from reference TRBV5-4 and TRBJ2-3, the complete variable domain is ETGVTQSPTHLIKTRGQQVTLRCSSQSGHNTVSWYQQALGQGPQFIFQYYREEENGRGNFPPRFSGLQFPNYSSELNVNALELDDSALYLCASSPVVLAGFTDTQYFGPGTRLTVL.

The rearrangement uses TRBV27 and TRBJ2-7; TRBD1 is a possible D gene (5 bases). Trimming left V 1 base short and J 2 bases short, with 9 bases between. The CDR3 is made up of 14 amino acids. The germline CDR1 and CDR2 sequences are MNHEY and SMNVEV (reference sequence). CDR3 nucleotides: TGTGCCAGCAGTTTATACCTGACAGCCTACGAGCAGTACTTC. It encodes CASSLYLTAYEQYF.

The chain has TRBV30 and TRBJ2-7; 7 bases line up with TRBD2. CDR1 and CDR2 from the germline V gene are GTSNPN and SVGIG (reference sequence). The CDR3 is 14 residues long. V dropped 4 bases and J dropped 2; count of bases not matched to a gene: 8. The chain's CDR3 is CAWTRTGGAYEQYF. Here the CDR3 DNA reads TGTGCCTGGACAAGGACGGGAGGAGCCTACGAGCAGTACTTC.

This chain links TRBV7-2 with TRBJ1-1, with TRBD1 matching 7 bases. In germline, CDR1 is SGHTA, CDR2 FQGNSA. CDR3 length equals 17 residues. J gave up 5 bases and V 3 bases, and 15 bases lay outside the gene matches. CDR3 sequence (DNA): TGTGCCAGCAGCTTGCCGGTCACAGGGGATGAACGTACTGAAGCTTTCTTT. This sequence encodes CASSLPVTGDERTEAFF. Combining the CDR3 with reference TRBV7-2 and TRBJ1-1 gives the whole variable domain GAGVSQSPSNKVTEKGKDVELRCDPISGHTALYWYRQSLGQGLEFLIYFQGNSAPDKSGLPSDRFSAERTGGSVSTLTIQRTQQEDSAVYLCASSLPVTGDERTEAFFGQGTRLTVV.

This sequence joins TRBV18 and TRBJ1-1; TRBD1 aligns across 11 bases. Germline lookup yields CDR1 KGHSH and CDR2 LQKENI. Germline trimming cut 1 base from V and 5 bases from J; bases unmatched to any gene: 6. CDR3 size: 16 residues. CDR3 region: CASSPQRGQGGTEAFF. The DNA of the CDR3 is TGTGCCAGCTCACCACAAAGGGGACAGGGGGGTACTGAAGCTTTCTTT.